The next 2 T cell receptor beta chains were all read from a single sample in a study of cytomegalovirus exposure and HLA in healthy donors. The PCR contained 60 Vbeta and 13 Jbeta primers. The repertoire was sequenced with immunoSEQ multiplex PCR; TCRdb's copy has only in-frame clones and lacks some. The sample has about 140,000 clones, 80% seen once. Sequencing input: PBMCs. The receptors were gathered from a woman between 40 and 55 years old in good health and CMV-seronegative.

The chain uses TRBV7-2 and TRBJ1-1, with TRBD1 identical over 7 bases. The length of the CDR3 is 16 residues. The V and J ends lost 4 bases and 3 bases, in that order; junction bases with no gene match: 11. Looked up from germline, CDR1 is SGHTA and CDR2 is FQGNSA. The CDR3 region is CASSSDRQGVDTEAFF. The CDR3 nucleotides are TGTGCCAGCAGCTCAGACCGACAGGGAGTGGACACTGAAGCTTTCTTT.

The chain is built from TRBV6-5 and TRBJ1-1; no definite D call. V was cut by 0 bases and J by 11 bases, with 19 bases left in between. The CDR3 loop spans 15 amino acids. Germline V CDR1 and CDR2: MNHEY, SVGAGI. DNA for the CDR3: TGTGCCAGCAGTTACTCGAATTCGGCCGTTGGAGAGGCTTTCTTT. It codes for CASSYSNSAVGEAFF.